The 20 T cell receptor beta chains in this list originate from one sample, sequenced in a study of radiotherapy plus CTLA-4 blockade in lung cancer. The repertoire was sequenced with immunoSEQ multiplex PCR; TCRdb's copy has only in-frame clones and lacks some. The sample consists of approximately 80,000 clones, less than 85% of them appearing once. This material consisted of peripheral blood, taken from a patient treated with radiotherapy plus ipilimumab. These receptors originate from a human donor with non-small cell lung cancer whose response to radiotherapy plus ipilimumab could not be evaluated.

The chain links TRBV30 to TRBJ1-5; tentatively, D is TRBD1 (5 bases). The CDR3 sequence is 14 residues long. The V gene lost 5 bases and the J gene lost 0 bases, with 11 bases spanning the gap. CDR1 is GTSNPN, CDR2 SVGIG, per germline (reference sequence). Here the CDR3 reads CAWGPGVSNQPQHF. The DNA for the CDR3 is TGTGCCTGGGGGCCGGGGGTTAGCAATCAGCCCCAGCATTTT.

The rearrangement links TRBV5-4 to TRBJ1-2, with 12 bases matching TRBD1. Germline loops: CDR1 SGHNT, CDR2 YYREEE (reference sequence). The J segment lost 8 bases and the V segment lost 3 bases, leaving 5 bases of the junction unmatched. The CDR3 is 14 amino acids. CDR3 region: CASSWDRGRGGYTF. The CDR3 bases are TGTGCCAGCAGCTGGGACAGGGGGCGTGGGGGCTACACCTTC.

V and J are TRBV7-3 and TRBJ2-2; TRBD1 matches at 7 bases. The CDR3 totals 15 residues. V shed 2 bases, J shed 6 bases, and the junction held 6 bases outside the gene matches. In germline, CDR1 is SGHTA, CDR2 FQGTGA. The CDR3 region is CASSLFIGQAGELFF. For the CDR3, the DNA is TGTGCCAGCAGCTTATTTATCGGACAGGCCGGGGAGCTGTTTTTT.

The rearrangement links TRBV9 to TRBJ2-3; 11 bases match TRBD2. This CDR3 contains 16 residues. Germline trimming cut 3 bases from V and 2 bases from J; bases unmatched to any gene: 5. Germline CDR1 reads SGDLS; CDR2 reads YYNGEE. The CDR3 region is CASSAGTSGITDTQYF. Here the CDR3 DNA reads TGTGCCAGCAGCGCCGGGACTAGCGGAATCACAGATACGCAGTATTTT.

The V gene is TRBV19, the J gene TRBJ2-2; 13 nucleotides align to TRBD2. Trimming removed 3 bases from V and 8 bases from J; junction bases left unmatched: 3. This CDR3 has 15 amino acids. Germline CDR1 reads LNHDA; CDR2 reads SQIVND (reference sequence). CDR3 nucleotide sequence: TGTGCCAGTAGTATTAGGACTAGCGGGAGTGGGGAGCTGTTTTTT. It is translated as CASSIRTSGSGELFF.

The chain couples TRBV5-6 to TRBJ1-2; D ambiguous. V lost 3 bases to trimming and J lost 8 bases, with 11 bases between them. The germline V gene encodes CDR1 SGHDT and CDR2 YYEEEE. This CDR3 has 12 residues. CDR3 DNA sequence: TGTGCCAGCAGCTCGGCACCGGGAGGCTACACCTTC. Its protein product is CASSSAPGGYTF.

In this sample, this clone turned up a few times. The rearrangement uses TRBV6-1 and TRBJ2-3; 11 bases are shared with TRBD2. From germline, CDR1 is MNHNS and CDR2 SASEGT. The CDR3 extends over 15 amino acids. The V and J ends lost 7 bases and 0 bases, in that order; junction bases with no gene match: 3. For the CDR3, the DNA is TGTGCCAGCACCCGGACTAGCGGGAGCACAGATACGCAGTATTTT. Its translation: CASTRTSGSTDTQYF.

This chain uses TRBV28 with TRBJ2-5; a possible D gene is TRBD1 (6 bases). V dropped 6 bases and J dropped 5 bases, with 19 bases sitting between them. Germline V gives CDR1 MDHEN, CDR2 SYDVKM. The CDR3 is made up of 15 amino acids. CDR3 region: CASSAWTDLGETQYF. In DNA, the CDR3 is TGTGCCAGCAGCGCTTGGACAGACCTCGGGGAGACCCAGTACTTC.

The CDR3 is CASTRDVPYEQYF. CDR3 bases: TGTGCCAGTACGCGGGACGTGCCCTACGAGCAGTACTTC. The J gene is TRBJ2-7, the V gene TRBV19, with D possibly TRBD2 on 6 matching bases. The germline gives CDR1 LNHDA, CDR2 SQIVND (reference sequence). The V end lost 7 bases, the J end lost 2 bases, and 12 bases lay between the germline ends. CDR3 size: 13 residues. Supplemented by reference TRBV19 and TRBJ2-7, the full variable domain reads DGGITQSPKYLFRKEGQNVTLSCEQNLNHDAMYWYRQDPGQGLRLIYYSQIVNDFQKGDIAEGYSVSREKKESFPLTVTSAQKNPTAFYLCASTRDVPYEQYFGPGTRLTVT.

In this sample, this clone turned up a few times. Here the CDR3 DNA reads TGTGCCAGCAGCCCCATCCGGGACTCCCGCCTCGGCTACACCTTC. It codes for CASSPIRDSRLGYTF. The chain employs TRBV5-6 and TRBJ1-2, with D maybe TRBD1 (5 bases). The germline gives CDR1 SGHDT, CDR2 YYEEEE. The V gene lost 4 bases and the J gene lost 8 bases, with 21 bases spanning the gap. The CDR3 totals 15 residues. Complete variable domain (other parts from reference TRBV5-6 and TRBJ1-2): DAGVTQSPTHLIKTRGQQVTLRCSPKSGHDTVSWYQQALGQGPQFIFQYYEEEERQRGNFPDRFSGHQFPNYSSELNVNALLLGDSALYLCASSPIRDSRLGYTFGSGTRLTVV.

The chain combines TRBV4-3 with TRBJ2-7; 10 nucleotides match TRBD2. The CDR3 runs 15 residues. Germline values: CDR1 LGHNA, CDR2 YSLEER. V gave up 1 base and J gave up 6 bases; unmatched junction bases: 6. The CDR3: CASSQGSGGAIEQYF. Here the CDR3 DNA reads TGCGCCAGCAGCCAAGGAAGCGGGGGGGCCATCGAGCAGTACTTC.

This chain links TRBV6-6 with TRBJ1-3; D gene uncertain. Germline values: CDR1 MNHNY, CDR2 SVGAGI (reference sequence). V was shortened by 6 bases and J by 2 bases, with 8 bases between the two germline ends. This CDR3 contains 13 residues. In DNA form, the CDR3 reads TGTGCCAGCAGAAGTACTACTGGAAACACCATATATTTT. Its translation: CASRSTTGNTIYF.

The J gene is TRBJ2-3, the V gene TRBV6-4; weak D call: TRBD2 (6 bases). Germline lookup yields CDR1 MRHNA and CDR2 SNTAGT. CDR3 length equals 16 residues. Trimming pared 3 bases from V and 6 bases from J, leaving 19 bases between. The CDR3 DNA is TGTGCCAGCAGTGAGACCGGGGGAGTGGGAACTGATACGCAGTATTTT. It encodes CASSETGGVGTDTQYF.

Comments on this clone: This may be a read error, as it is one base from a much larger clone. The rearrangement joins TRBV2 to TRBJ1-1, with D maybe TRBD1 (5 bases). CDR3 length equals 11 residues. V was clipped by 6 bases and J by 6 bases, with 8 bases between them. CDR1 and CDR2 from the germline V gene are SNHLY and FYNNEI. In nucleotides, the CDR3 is TGTGCCAGCAGGGGGCTCTCTGAAGCTTTCTTT. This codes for CASRGLSEAFF.

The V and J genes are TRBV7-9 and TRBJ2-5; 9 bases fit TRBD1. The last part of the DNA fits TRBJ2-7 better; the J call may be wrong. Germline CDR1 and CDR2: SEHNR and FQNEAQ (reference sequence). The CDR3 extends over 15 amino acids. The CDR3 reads CASSPRDRDTYEQYF. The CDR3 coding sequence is TGTGCCAGCAGCCCGCGGGACAGGGACACCTACGAGCAGTACTTC.

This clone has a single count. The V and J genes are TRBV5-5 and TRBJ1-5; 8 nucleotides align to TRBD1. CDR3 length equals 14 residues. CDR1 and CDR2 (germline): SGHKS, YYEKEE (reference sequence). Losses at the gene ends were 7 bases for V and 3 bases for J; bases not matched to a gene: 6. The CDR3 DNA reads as TGTGCCAGCCAGTCAGGGGGCCCCAATCAGCCCCAGCATTTT. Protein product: CASQSGGPNQPQHF.

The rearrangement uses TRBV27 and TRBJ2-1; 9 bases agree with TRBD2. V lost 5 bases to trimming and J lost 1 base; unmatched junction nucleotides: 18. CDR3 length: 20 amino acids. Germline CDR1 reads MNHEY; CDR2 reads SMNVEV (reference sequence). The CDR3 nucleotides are TGTGCCAGCAGTCCACTAGCGAGCGGGGGGTCGGGTAGTTCCTACAATGAGCAGTTCTTC. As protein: CASSPLASGGSGSSYNEQFF.

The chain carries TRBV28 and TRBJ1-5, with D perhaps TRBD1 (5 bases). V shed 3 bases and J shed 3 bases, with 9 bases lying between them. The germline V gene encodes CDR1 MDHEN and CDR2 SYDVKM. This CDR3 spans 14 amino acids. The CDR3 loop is CASSFETDNQPQHF. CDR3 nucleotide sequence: TGTGCCAGCAGTTTTGAGACAGACAATCAGCCCCAGCATTTT.

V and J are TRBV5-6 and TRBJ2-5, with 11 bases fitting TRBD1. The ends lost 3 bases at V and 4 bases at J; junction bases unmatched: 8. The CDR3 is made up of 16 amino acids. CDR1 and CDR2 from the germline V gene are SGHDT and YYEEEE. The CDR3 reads CASSSRTGGASETQYF. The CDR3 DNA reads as TGTGCCAGCAGCTCAAGGACAGGGGGCGCATCAGAGACCCAGTACTTC.

The CDR3 coding sequence is TGTGCCAGCAGCCAGAAGACAGGGGGCCTGAACACCGGGGAGCTGTTTTTT. Translated, it gives CASSQKTGGLNTGELFF. J is TRBJ2-2 and V is TRBV5-4, with 10 bases aligning to TRBD1. V shed 4 bases and J 1 base; nucleotides not matched to a gene: 7. The CDR3 sequence is 17 residues long. Germline CDR1 SGHNT, CDR2 YYREEE (reference sequence). Looking up the rest from reference TRBV5-4 and TRBJ2-2 gives the full variable domain: ETGVTQSPTHLIKTRGQQVTLRCSSQSGHNTVSWYQQALGQGPQFIFQYYREEENGRGNFPPRFSGLQFPNYSSELNVNALELDDSALYLCASSQKTGGLNTGELFFGEGSRLTVL.